Presented here are 32 T cell receptor beta chains from one specimen sequenced in a study of PD-L1 blockade in urothelial cancer. Time point: pretreatment peripheral blood. The data were produced by immunoSEQ multiplex PCR, yet TCRdb's version contains in-frame clones alone and is incomplete. The sample holds just over 50,000 clones, 75% seen once. Here the sequenced sample was PBMCs, taken around atezolizumab (anti-PD-L1) treatment. The receptors here all came from a man between 65 and 79 years old with urothelial cancer.

The chain employs TRBV5-1 and TRBJ2-5; D possibly corresponds to TRBD2 (6 bases). The CDR3 runs to 14 residues. V shed 1 base and J shed 3 bases, with 10 bases lying between them. CDR1 SGHRS and CDR2 YFSETQ come from the germline V gene. The CDR3 protein is CASSLMGGKETQYF. DNA of the CDR3: TGCGCCAGCAGCTTGATGGGAGGTAAAGAGACCCAGTACTTC.

The rearrangement links TRBV7-2 to TRBJ2-2; no clear D gene. There are 15 residues in the CDR3. Germline CDR1 SGHTA, CDR2 FQGNSA. V was cut by 3 bases and J by 1 base, with 9 bases left in between. CDR3 residues: CASSLGGVNTGELFF. The DNA for the CDR3 is TGTGCCAGCAGCTTGGGTGGAGTGAACACCGGGGAGCTGTTTTTT.

The V and J genes are TRBV5-1 and TRBJ2-2; D call uncertain. Germline-derived CDR1 and CDR2 are SGHRS and YFSETQ. The germline V and J ends were trimmed by 1 base and 5 bases, with 15 bases remaining between them. CDR3 size: 16 residues. The chain's CDR3 is CASSLREDLRTGELFF. In DNA, the CDR3 is TGCGCCAGCAGCTTGAGAGAGGATCTGAGGACCGGGGAGCTGTTTTTT.

This clone was detected once. The chain is built from TRBV7-6 and TRBJ2-7; a weak D match, TRBD1 (6 bases). Germline V CDR1 and CDR2: SGHVS, FNYEAQ. The CDR3 sequence is 17 residues long. V was shortened by 3 bases and J by 1 base, with 19 bases between the two germline ends. The DNA for the CDR3 is TGTGCCAGCAGCTTTAGAACAGGGAAAACAACTTCCTACGAGCAGTACTTC. It codes for CASSFRTGKTTSYEQYF.

The chain couples TRBV7-3 to TRBJ2-2; 13 bases match TRBD2. Germline loops: CDR1 SGHTA, CDR2 FQGTGA. The V and J ends lost 5 bases and 5 bases, in that order; junction bases with no gene match: 2. This CDR3 has 15 amino acids. The CDR3 protein is CASSGLAGVTGELFF. DNA for the CDR3: TGTGCCAGCAGCGGACTAGCGGGGGTTACCGGGGAGCTGTTTTTT.

The chain has TRBV27 and TRBJ2-7, with D uncertain. This CDR3 has 13 amino acids. The V gene lost 0 bases and the J gene lost 4 bases, with 7 bases spanning the gap. Germline CDR1 reads MNHEY; CDR2 reads SMNVEV (reference sequence). CDR3 nucleotide sequence: TGTGCCAGCAGTTTATCGTCGGGTTACGAGCAGTACTTC. It translates to CASSLSSGYEQYF.

The chain combines TRBV6-5 with TRBJ2-7; 9 nucleotides align to TRBD2. There are 15 residues in the CDR3. In germline, CDR1 is MNHEY, CDR2 SVGAGI. The V and J ends lost 6 bases and 9 bases, in that order; junction bases with no gene match: 15. The CDR3, as DNA: TGTGCCAGCAGCACCGGGACTAGCACATCCATCGCGCAGTACTTC. The encoded protein is CASSTGTSTSIAQYF.

Of note for this clone: Different DNA sequences within this sample yield the same CDR3. The chain joins TRBV6-1 to TRBJ2-1; D remains ambiguous. Trimming removed 3 bases at V and 3 bases at J, with 3 bases between. Per the germline V gene, CDR1 is MNHNS and CDR2 is SASEGT. The CDR3 totals 12 residues. The CDR3 nucleotides are TGTGCCAGCAGTGAGCGCTACAATGAGCAGTTCTTC. Protein product: CASSERYNEQFF.

The CDR3 bases are TGCGCCAGCAGCGATACAGGGTTAGATACGCAGTATTTT. Amino acid sequence: CASSDTGLDTQYF. The V call is TRBV5-1, the J call TRBJ2-3, with D possibly TRBD1 on 6 matching bases. Trimming removed 4 bases from V and 5 bases from J, with 11 bases in between. Germline V gene lookup returns CDR1 SGHRS and CDR2 YFSETQ. The CDR3 contains 13 residues. The full variable domain, its missing parts supplied by reference TRBV5-1 and TRBJ2-3, is KAGVTQTPRYLIKTRGQQVTLSCSPISGHRSVSWYQQTPGQGLQFLFEYFSETQRNKGNFPGRFSGRQFSNSRSEMNVSTLELGDSALYLCASSDTGLDTQYFGPGTRLTVL.

At least ten counts were recorded for this clone. The gene calls are TRBV27 and TRBJ2-7; D is ambiguous. The CDR3 has 11 amino acids. V lost 6 bases, J lost 3 bases, and 6 bases lay in between. CDR1 and CDR2 (germline): MNHEY, SMNVEV (reference sequence). The CDR3 DNA follows: TGTGCCAGCAGGTCCAACTACGAGCAGTACTTC. This gives the protein CASRSNYEQYF.

The V call is TRBV5-1, the J call TRBJ1-5; D is unresolved. The CDR3 runs to 13 residues. Germline lookup yields CDR1 SGHRS and CDR2 YFSETQ. V lost 4 bases to trimming and J lost 3 bases, with 8 bases between them. Written as DNA, the CDR3 is TGCGCCAGCAGCGTCGGGGACAATCAGCCCCAGCATTTT. This sequence encodes CASSVGDNQPQHF.

The chain couples TRBV7-6 to TRBJ1-6; possibly TRBD1 for D (5 bases). CDR3 length equals 19 residues. CDR1 is SGHVS, CDR2 FNYEAQ, per germline. The germline V and J ends were trimmed by 1 base and 0 bases, with 16 bases remaining between them. CDR3 sequence: CASSLESGGFSSYNSPLHF. The CDR3 bases are TGTGCCAGCAGCTTAGAATCGGGGGGATTCAGCTCCTATAATTCACCCCTCCACTTT.

The gene calls are TRBV15 and TRBJ1-2, with D unresolved. Germline V gene lookup returns CDR1 LNHNV and CDR2 YYDKDF (reference sequence). The V end lost 5 bases, the J end lost 5 bases, and 12 bases lay between the germline ends. The CDR3 extends over 13 amino acids. This chain's CDR3 is CATSYKREYGYTF. CDR3 nucleotides: TGTGCCACCAGCTACAAGCGGGAGTATGGCTACACCTTC.

The chain has TRBV4-1 and TRBJ2-3; no clear D gene. The V gene's germline CDR1 is MGHRA and CDR2 YSYEKL. The V end lost 1 base, the J end lost 2 bases, and 10 bases lay between the germline ends. This CDR3 spans 15 amino acids. The DNA of the CDR3 is TGCGCCAGCAGCCAAGCCAGAAAATACACAGATACGCAGTATTTT. This gives the protein CASSQARKYTDTQYF.

This rearrangement joins TRBV7-6 to TRBJ2-5; D unclear. The germline gives CDR1 SGHVS, CDR2 FNYEAQ. CDR3 length: 12 amino acids. The V end was cut by 5 bases, the J end by 9 bases, with 13 bases between. The DNA of the CDR3 is TGTGCCAGCAGCCCGAGTGGTCAGGCCCAGTACTTC. It is translated as CASSPSGQAQYF.

V gene TRBV5-4 combines with J gene TRBJ2-1; D is possibly TRBD2 (6 bases). Germline assignment: CDR1 SGHNT and CDR2 YYREEE (reference sequence). Trimming removed 0 bases at V and 2 bases at J, with 12 bases between. This CDR3 has 16 residues. CDR3 nucleotides: TGTGCCAGCAGCTTGGCCCGGAGGGGAACCTACAATGAGCAGTTCTTC. Protein product: CASSLARRGTYNEQFF.

The V call is TRBV5-5, the J call TRBJ2-1; a weak D match, TRBD2 (6 bases). CDR1 and CDR2 from the germline V gene are SGHKS and YYEKEE (reference sequence). Trimming removed 0 bases from V and 0 bases from J, with 16 bases in between. This CDR3 contains 18 residues. The CDR3 reads CASSLAHSGRSSYNEQFF. The CDR3 DNA follows: TGTGCCAGCAGCTTGGCCCACAGCGGGCGCAGCTCCTACAATGAGCAGTTCTTC.

This chain uses TRBV13 with TRBJ2-1; D not certain. V lost 5 bases and J lost 3, with 5 bases in between. CDR3 length equals 12 residues. Germline CDR1 is PRHDT and CDR2 is FYEKMQ (reference sequence). CDR3 coding DNA: TGTGCCAGCAGCCCCCTCTACAATGAGCAGTTCTTC. Translation: CASSPLYNEQFF.

CDR3 protein: CASSLGWGGIDEQFF. The CDR3 DNA sequence: TGTGCCAGCAGCTTAGGGTGGGGGGGTATAGATGAGCAGTTCTTC. The rearrangement joins TRBV7-9 to TRBJ2-1, with TRBD2 identical over 7 bases. The germline gives CDR1 SEHNR, CDR2 FQNEAQ (reference sequence). V lost 1 base and J lost 8; bases outside the gene matches: 8. There are 15 residues in the CDR3.

The chain joins TRBV5-4 to TRBJ1-1, with 9 positions matching TRBD1. The germline V gene has CDR1 SGHNT and CDR2 YYREEE (reference sequence). The J segment lost 1 base and the V segment lost 4 bases, leaving 2 bases of the junction unmatched. The CDR3 consists of 14 residues. The CDR3, as DNA: TGTGCCAGCAGCCCGACAGGGGGGAACACTGAAGCTTTCTTT. As protein: CASSPTGGNTEAFF.

This chain links TRBV10-1 with TRBJ2-1; D remains unclear. V shed 0 bases and J shed 4 bases, with 19 bases lying between them. Germline V gene data show CDR1 as WNHNN and CDR2 as SYGVQD (reference sequence). The CDR3 sequence is 18 residues long. DNA of the CDR3: TGCGCCAGCAGTGAGTCGAAAGTTCGCATTCCGGTATACAATGAGCAGTTCTTC. Translation gives CASSESKVRIPVYNEQFF.

J is TRBJ2-7 and V is TRBV28; 8 bases fit TRBD1. This CDR3 is 15 amino acids long. The J segment lost 2 bases and the V segment lost 4 bases, leaving 7 bases of the junction unmatched. Germline V gene lookup returns CDR1 MDHEN and CDR2 SYDVKM. The CDR3 loop reads CASSSHGQGAYEQYF. CDR3 nucleotides: TGTGCCAGCAGTTCTCACGGACAGGGTGCCTACGAGCAGTACTTC.

The V gene is TRBV6-1, the J gene TRBJ1-5, with D perhaps TRBD1 (6 bases). The CDR3 has 14 amino acids. Germline V gene data show CDR1 as MNHNS and CDR2 as SASEGT. The germline V and J ends were trimmed by 6 bases and 0 bases, with 9 bases remaining between them. CDR3: CASRDSSSNQPQHF. The CDR3 nucleotides read TGTGCCAGCAGGGACAGCTCTAGCAATCAGCCCCAGCATTTT.

The chain couples TRBV11-2 to TRBJ1-1; D gene ambiguous. The CDR3 runs 14 residues. V gave up 5 bases and J gave up 7 bases, with 17 bases separating them. Per germline, CDR1 SGHAT and CDR2 FQNNGV. CDR3 amino acids: CASSLPLGAGEAFF. The CDR3 nucleotides are TGTGCCAGCAGCCTACCCCTGGGCGCAGGTGAAGCTTTCTTT. The full variable domain, with the rest looked up from reference TRBV11-2 and TRBJ1-1, is EAGVAQSPRYKIIEKRQSVAFWCNPISGHATLYWYQQILGQGPKLLIQFQNNGVVDDSQLPKDRFSAERLKGVDSTLKIQPAKLEDSAVYLCASSLPLGAGEAFFGQGTRLTVV.

J is TRBJ2-1 and V is TRBV5-1; TRBD2 aligns across 11 bases. From germline, CDR1 is SGHRS and CDR2 YFSETQ. The CDR3 contains 14 residues. Germline trimming cut 7 bases from V and 8 bases from J; bases unmatched to any gene: 8. DNA of the CDR3: TGCGCCAGCGGAAATAGCGGGGGGGCCTATGAGCAGTTCTTC. Amino acid sequence: CASGNSGGAYEQFF. Combining the CDR3 with reference TRBV5-1 and TRBJ2-1 gives the whole variable domain KAGVTQTPRYLIKTRGQQVTLSCSPISGHRSVSWYQQTPGQGLQFLFEYFSETQRNKGNFPGRFSGRQFSNSRSEMNVSTLELGDSALYLCASGNSGGAYEQFFGPGTRLTVL.

This chain uses TRBV7-2 with TRBJ1-2, with a tentative D call TRBD1 (6 bases). Between the trimmed V and J ends, which lost 1 base and 2 bases, there was a span of 11 bases. CDR3 length equals 15 residues. In germline, CDR1 is SGHTA, CDR2 FQGNSA. CDR3: CASSLVGQGNYGYTF. CDR3 nucleotides: TGTGCCAGCAGCTTAGTAGGGCAGGGGAACTATGGCTACACCTTC.

The gene calls are TRBV2 and TRBJ1-1; D uncertain. The CDR3 runs to 11 residues. CDR1 is SNHLY, CDR2 FYNNEI, per germline. V was shortened by 2 bases and J by 4 bases, with 2 bases between the two germline ends. The CDR3 is CASSELTEAFF. CDR3 DNA: TGTGCCAGCAGTGAACTCACTGAAGCTTTCTTT.

The V call is TRBV6-5, the J call TRBJ2-7, with 8 bases identical to TRBD1. Germline V gene lookup returns CDR1 MNHEY and CDR2 SVGAGI. J lost 4 bases, V lost 5 bases, and 7 bases had no gene match. The CDR3 extends over 14 amino acids. The CDR3 bases are TGTGCCAGCAGTGAAACAGGGGGAAGATACGAGCAGTACTTC. It translates to CASSETGGRYEQYF.

V gene TRBV19 combines with J gene TRBJ1-1, with 9 nucleotides matching TRBD1. The CDR3 spans 14 residues. The V gene's germline CDR1 is LNHDA and CDR2 SQIVND (reference sequence). V shed 4 bases, J shed 4 bases, and the junction held 4 bases outside the gene matches. The CDR3 region has the DNA TGTGCCAGTAGTACGACAGGGGGACCCACTGAAGCTTTCTTT. Protein sequence: CASSTTGGPTEAFF.

Comment on this clone: The junction departs from germline at one end; a sequencing error may be responsible. V usage is TRBV28 and J usage is TRBJ1-5, with TRBD1 as a possible D gene (6 bases). The CDR3 has 13 residues. Germline CDR1 MDHEN, CDR2 SYDVKM. CDR3 sequence: CASSSDSTQPQHF. CDR3 DNA sequence: TGTGCCAGCAGCTCGGACAGCACTCAGCCCCAGCATTTT.

The chain is built from TRBV19 and TRBJ2-1; no firm D call. Per the germline V gene, CDR1 is LNHDA and CDR2 is SQIVND (reference sequence). CDR3 length equals 12 residues. Trimming took 3 bases from V and 9 from J, leaving 9 bases between them. The DNA for the CDR3 is TGTGCCAGTAGTATCCTTAGTGGTGAGCAGTTCTTC. This gives the protein CASSILSGEQFF.

The chain employs TRBV7-9 and TRBJ2-2; D gene ambiguous. Looked up from germline, CDR1 is SEHNR and CDR2 is FQNEAQ (reference sequence). The V end was cut by 5 bases, the J end by 1 base, with 17 bases between. This CDR3 region has 17 residues. CDR3 DNA sequence: TGTGCCAGCAGCACCCCCCGATTGGCCAGGAACACCGGGGAGCTGTTTTTT. Amino acid sequence: CASSTPRLARNTGELFF.